This T cell receptor beta chain was identified during a study of blood T cell repertoires in COVID-19. On the study more broadly: From the United States, Italy and Spain came samples of acute and convalescent COVID-19. Sample material is recorded as cDNA or gDNA derived from T cells, B-cell-depleted T cells, or PBMCs.

With 6 bases clipped from V and 1 base from J, the junction kept 6 bases outside the gene matches. The CDR3 has 14 amino acids. Germline V CDR1 and CDR2: SQVTM, ANQGSEA. Study processing details: Amplification from reference gene primers served as the basis for estimated nucleated cell counts. Data came from immunoSEQ multiplex PCR; TCRdb stores just in-frame clones and leaves some out. That table gives V, J and clone size, and the DNA gave D and trimming. The sample has more than 300,000 clones, roughly 90% seen once; the top ten hold 5% to 7%. The genes are TRBV29-1 and TRBJ1-1; 9 bases are a match to TRBD1. The sample consisted of peripheral blood. The TCR sequence derives from a young man who had recovered from COVID-19. The CDR3 loop is CSVQGAQTNTEAFF. CDR3 sequence (DNA): TGCAGCGTACAGGGGGCTCAAACGAACACTGAAGCTTTCTTT.